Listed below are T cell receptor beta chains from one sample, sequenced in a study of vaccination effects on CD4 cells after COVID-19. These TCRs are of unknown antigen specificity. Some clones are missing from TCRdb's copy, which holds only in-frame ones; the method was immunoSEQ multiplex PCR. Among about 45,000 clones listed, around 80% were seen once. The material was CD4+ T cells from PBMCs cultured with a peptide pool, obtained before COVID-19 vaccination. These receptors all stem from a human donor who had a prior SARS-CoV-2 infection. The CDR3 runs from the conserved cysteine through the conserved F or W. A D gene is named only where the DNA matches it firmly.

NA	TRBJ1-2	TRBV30	TGTGCCTGGAGTGTACTTTTGGGGTCCTCCGGGAGGGACTATGGCTACACCTTC	CAWSVLLGSSGRDYGYTF
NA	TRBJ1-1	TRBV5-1	TGCGCCAGCAGCTTAGGAACAGGTATGAACACTGAAGCTTTCTTT	CASSLGTGMNTEAFF
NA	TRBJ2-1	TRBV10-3	TGTGCCATCAGTCTTCTACCGAACACAAATGAGCAGTTCTTC	CAISLLPNTNEQFF
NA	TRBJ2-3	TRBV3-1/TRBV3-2	TGTGCCAGCAGCCAAGGGGTGGGTACAGATACGCAGTATTTT	CASSQGVGTDTQYF
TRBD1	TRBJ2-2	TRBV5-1	TGCGCCAGCAGCTTAGGTGCAGGGACAGTGAACACCGGGGAGCTGTTTTTT	CASSLGAGTVNTGELFF
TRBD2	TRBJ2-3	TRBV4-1	TGCGCCAGCAGCCAAAGACTAGCGGGGGTGGATACGCAGTATTTT	CASSQRLAGVDTQYF
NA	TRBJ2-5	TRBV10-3	TGTGCCATCAGCCCGGGTCCTCAAGAGACCCAGTACTTC	CAISPGPQETQYF
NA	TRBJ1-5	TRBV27	TGTGCCAGCAGTTTAGTCTCGGGGTCGGTCCAGCCCCAGCATTTT	CASSLVSGSVQPQHF
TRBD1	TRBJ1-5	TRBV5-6	TGTGCCAGCAGCCAGCGGACAGGGTGGAATCAGCCCCAGCATTTT	CASSQRTGWNQPQHF
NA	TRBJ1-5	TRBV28	TGTGCCAGCAACCAGAGCCCCCCTTATAGCAATCAGCCCCAGCATTTT	CASNQSPPYSNQPQHF
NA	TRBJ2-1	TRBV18	TGTGCCAGCTCACCACTTGGGGGACTTTCCTACAATGAGCAGTTCTTC	CASSPLGGLSYNEQFF
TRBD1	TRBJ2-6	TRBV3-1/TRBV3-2	TGTGCCAGCAGCCGGGGACAGGGTCGCGGTGGGGCCAACGTCCTGACTTTC	CASSRGQGRGGANVLTF
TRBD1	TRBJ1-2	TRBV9	TGTGCCAGCAGCGGGACAGGAGTACAGTCTGAATTTGATGGCTACACCTTC	CASSGTGVQSEFDGYTF